This T cell receptor beta chain stems from a study of T cell responses to AZD1222 COVID-19 vaccine. The CDR3 contains 14 residues. J lost 4 bases, V lost 5 bases, and 2 bases had no gene match. Germline CDR1 is MNHEY and CDR2 is SVGAGI. Clones were read by immunoSEQ multiplex PCR, and TCRdb kept only the in-frame ones, dropping some. The sample holds about 140,000 clones, more than 85% seen once. The TCR was taken from an adult in good health. V is TRBV6-5 and J is TRBJ2-1; 10 nucleotides agree with TRBD2. The sample here was peripheral blood, taken on day 0 of AZD1222 vaccination. CDR3 bases: TGTGCCAGCAGTAGCGGGAGGGGTTACAATGAGCAGTTCTTC. Translating it yields CASSSGRGYNEQFF.